The source of this T cell receptor (beta chain) is a study of T cell clonality in common variable immunodeficiency. Overall study findings and caveats: CVID subjects showed higher TCRbeta clonality than healthy controls. Fewer deletions and N-nucleotide insertions were reportedly seen in common variable immunodeficiency TCR beta sequences.

Sequencing was performed with immunoSEQ multiplex PCR; in TCRdb, only in-frame clones are kept and a portion is missing. Captured here are 40,000 or so clones, none seen once; the top ten comprise 6%. With V trimmed by 6 bases and J by 0 bases, 3 bases remained unmatched. The CDR3 spans 14 residues. In germline, CDR1 is DFQATT, CDR2 SNEGSKA (reference sequence). Reduced serum IgG, IgA and/or IgM plus specific antibody deficiency defined CVID. CVID subjects had received replacement immunoglobulin for at least one year. This clone was detected many times. Its antigen is as yet unknown. With the read ending 3 residues before the CDR3 end, the germline J gene is used to fill in that end.

This receptor was obtained from a human donor with common variable immunodeficiency. This rearrangement joins TRBV20-1 to TRBJ1-4; the match to TRBD1 covers 8 bases. Sequenced: peripheral blood mononuclear cells. This chain's CDR3 is CSAPQGATNEKLFF. The CDR3 bases that were read are TGCAGTGCCCCACAGGGGGCAACTAATGAAAAA.